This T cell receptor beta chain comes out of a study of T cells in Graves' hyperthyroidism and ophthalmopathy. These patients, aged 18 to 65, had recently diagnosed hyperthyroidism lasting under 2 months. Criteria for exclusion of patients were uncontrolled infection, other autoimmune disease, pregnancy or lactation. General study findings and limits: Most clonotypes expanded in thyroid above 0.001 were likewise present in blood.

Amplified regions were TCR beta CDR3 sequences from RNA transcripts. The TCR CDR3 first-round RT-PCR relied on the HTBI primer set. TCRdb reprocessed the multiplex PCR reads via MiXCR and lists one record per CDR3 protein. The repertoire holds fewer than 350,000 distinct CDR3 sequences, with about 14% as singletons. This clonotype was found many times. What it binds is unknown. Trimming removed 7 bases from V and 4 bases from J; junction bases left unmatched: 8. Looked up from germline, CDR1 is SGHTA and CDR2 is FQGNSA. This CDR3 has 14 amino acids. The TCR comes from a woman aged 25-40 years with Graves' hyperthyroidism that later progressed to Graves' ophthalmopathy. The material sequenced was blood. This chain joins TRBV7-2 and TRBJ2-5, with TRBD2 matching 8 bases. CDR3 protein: CASNSAGAGETQYF. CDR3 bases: TGTGCCAGCAATTCAGCGGGAGCAGGAGAGACCCAGTACTTC.